Listed here is a single T cell receptor beta chain. Its specificity is unknown. The sample is drawn from a study of lymphopenia after photon versus proton radiotherapy. TCRdb keeps only in-frame clones here, not all; method: immunoSEQ multiplex PCR. The table has tens of thousands of clones, around 82% seen once; the top ten hold about 1.3%. This CDR3 is 12 amino acids long. Germline V gene data show CDR1 as MDHEN and CDR2 as SYDVKM. V was cut by 3 bases and J by 7 bases, with 10 bases left in between. Findings and limits, study-wide: Under photons, naive T cells and diversity fell while effector/memory populations rose.

This material consisted of peripheral blood, taken from a patient treated with proton-based radiotherapy. The sequence was collected from a man between 60 and 75 years old with pancreatic cancer. J is TRBJ2-7 and V is TRBV28; either TRBD1 or TRBD2 may fit D (5 bases each). CDR3 DNA: TGTGCCAGCAGTTTGGGGACCGGAGAGCAGTACTTC. Translating it yields CASSLGTGEQYF.